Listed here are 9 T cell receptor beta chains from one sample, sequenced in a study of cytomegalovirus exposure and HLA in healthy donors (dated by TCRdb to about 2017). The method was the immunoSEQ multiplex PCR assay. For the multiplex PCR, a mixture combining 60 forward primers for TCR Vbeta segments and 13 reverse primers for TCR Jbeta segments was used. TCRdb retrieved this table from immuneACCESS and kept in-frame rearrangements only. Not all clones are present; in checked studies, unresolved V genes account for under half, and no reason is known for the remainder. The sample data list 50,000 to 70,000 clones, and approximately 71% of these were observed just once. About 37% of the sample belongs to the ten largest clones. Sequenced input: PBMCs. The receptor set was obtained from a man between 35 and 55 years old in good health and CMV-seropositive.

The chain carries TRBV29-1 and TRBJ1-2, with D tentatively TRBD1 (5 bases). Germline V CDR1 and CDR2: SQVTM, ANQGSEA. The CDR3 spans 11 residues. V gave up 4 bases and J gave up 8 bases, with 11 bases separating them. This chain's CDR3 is CSVVAGKGYTF. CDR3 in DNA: TGCAGCGTTGTGGCAGGGAAGGGCTACACCTTC.

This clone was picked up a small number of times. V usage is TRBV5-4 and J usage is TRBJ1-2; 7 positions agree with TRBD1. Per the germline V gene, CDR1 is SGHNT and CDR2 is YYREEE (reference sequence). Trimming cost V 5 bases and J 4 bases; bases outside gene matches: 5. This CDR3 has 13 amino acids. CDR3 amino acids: CASSSGGGYGYTF. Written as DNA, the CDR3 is TGTGCCAGCAGTTCAGGGGGTGGCTATGGCTACACCTTC.

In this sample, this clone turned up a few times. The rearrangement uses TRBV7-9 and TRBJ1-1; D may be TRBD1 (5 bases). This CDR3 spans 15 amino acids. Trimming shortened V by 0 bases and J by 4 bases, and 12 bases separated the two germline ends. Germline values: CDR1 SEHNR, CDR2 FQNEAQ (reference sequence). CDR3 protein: CASSLAARVGTEAFF. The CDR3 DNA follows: TGTGCCAGCAGCTTAGCCGCCAGGGTGGGCACTGAAGCTTTCTTT. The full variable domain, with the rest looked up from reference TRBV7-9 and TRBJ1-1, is DTGVSQNPRHKITKRGQNVTFRCDPISEHNRLYWYRQTLGQGPEFLTYFQNEAQLEKSRLLSDRFSAERPKGSFSTLEIQRTEQGDSAMYLCASSLAARVGTEAFFGQGTRLTVV.

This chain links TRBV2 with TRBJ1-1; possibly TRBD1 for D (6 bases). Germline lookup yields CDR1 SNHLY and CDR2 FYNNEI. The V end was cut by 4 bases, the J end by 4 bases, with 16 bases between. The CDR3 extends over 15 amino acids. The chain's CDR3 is CASSVSRGGATEAFF. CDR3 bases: TGTGCCAGCAGTGTATCTCGAGGGGGGGCCACTGAAGCTTTCTTT.

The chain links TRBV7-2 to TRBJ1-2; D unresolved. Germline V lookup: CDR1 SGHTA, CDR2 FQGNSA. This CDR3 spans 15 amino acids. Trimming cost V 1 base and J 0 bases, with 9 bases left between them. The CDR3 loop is CASSLERRTNYGYTF. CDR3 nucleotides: TGTGCCAGCAGCTTAGAGCGCAGAACTAACTATGGCTACACCTTC.

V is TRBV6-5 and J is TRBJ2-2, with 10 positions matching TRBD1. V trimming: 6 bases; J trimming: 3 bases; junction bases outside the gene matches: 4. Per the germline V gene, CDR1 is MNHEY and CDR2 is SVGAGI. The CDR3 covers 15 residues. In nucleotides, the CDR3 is TGTGCCAGCAGCAAAGACAGGGGGCACACCGGGGAGCTGTTTTTT. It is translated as CASSKDRGHTGELFF.

CDR3 sequence reads: CASTPPGQRNQPQHF. The CDR3 DNA follows: TGTGCCAGCACCCCCCCGGGACAGCGCAATCAGCCCCAGCATTTT. The J gene is TRBJ1-5, the V gene TRBV6-1; 7 bases agree with TRBD1. Germline CDR1 reads MNHNS; CDR2 reads SASEGT. V was clipped by 7 bases and J by 2 bases; unmatched bases: 8. This CDR3 region has 15 residues.

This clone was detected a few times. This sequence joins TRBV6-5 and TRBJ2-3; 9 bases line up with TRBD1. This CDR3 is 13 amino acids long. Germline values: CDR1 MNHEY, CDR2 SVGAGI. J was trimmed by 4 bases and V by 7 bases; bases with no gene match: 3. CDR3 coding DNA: TGTGCCAGCACCCGGACAGGGGCAGATACGCAGTATTTT. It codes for CASTRTGADTQYF.

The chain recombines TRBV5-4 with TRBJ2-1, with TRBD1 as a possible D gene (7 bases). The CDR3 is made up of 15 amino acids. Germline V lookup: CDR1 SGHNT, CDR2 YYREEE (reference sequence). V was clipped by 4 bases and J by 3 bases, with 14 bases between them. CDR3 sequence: CASSPQGGHYNEQFF. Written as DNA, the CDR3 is TGTGCCAGCAGCCCCCAGGGGGGACACTACAATGAGCAGTTCTTC.